This entry is about one T cell receptor (beta chain). Its antigen remains unidentified. One base away there is no much larger clone; base qualities are not given. Participants in the prospective study were aged about 18 to 100 years, lived in more than 20 United States geographic areas, and enrolled through a virtual design. In the prospective study, cohorts were assigned on the basis of participant-reported clinical history obtained from a screening survey and a study questionnaire. Mobile phlebotomists in the prospective study collected whole blood, serum and a nasopharyngeal or oropharyngeal swab from every participant. Over a roughly two-month period, participants in the prospective study had the option of providing additional blood draws and questionnaires. Before DNA extraction, blood samples from the prospective study were shipped at room temperature or frozen. The sample belongs to a study of blood T cell repertoires in COVID-19 (dated by TCRdb to 2018 to 2020). Regarding the research as a whole: The collaborator samples originated in the United States, Italy and Spain and spanned the acute and convalescent phases of COVID-19. Sample metadata almost always included a de-identified subject ID, COVID-19 status, age in years and sex. The material from the prospective study consisted of cDNA or gDNA derived from T cells, B-cell-depleted T cells, or PBMCs. The repertoires were made available in a free public database intended to serve as a resource for research on the immune response to SARS-CoV-2. Where HLA class I and class II types were available, the types were taken from metadata supplied by the sample provider, not from assay-based typing. The samples were drawn from two sources: the first 160 participants of the ongoing ImmuneRACE study, and fewer than 1,500 subjects contributed by 6 global collaborators. Subjects who had been exposed to COVID-19, were actively infected with it, or had recovered from it provided the deeply sampled blood TCRbeta repertoires that made up the dataset. Overall study outcomes, separate from this receptor: Clinical and demographic metadata were provided uncurated, with the amount varying by source and participant.

V loses 10 bases, J loses 4 bases, and the germline ends lie 17 bases apart. The CDR1 and CDR2 encoded by the germline V gene (reference sequence) are MNHEY and SMNVEV. The CDR3 goes from the cysteine to the phenylalanine over 13 residues. The entry retains the CDR3 DNA only, 39 bases that are in frame from base 1. The immunoSEQ Assay, a bias-controlled multiplex PCR, was used to amplify TCRbeta CDR3 regions from genomic DNA. In the original analysis: The number of nucleated cells in each sample was estimated from the amplification of reference gene primers within the assay. Sequence reads were collapsed and filtered to measure the absolute abundance of every unique TCRbeta CDR3 rearrangement. Productive Simpson clonality was computed per sample as the square root of Simpson's diversity index over productive rearrangements. This is the immuneACCESS table as TCRdb keeps it, with only in-frame sequences that have V and J called. A part of the clones is gone; compared with another copy, unresolved V genes explain less than half, and the rest is unexplained. V and J calls and clone size are copied from that table; D and trimming were computed from the DNA. This sample is represented by roughly 220,000 clones; approximately 83% of them were singletons. The ten largest clones capture 3.8% of the sample.

Recombination linked TRBV27 to TRBJ2-7, with a weak D call of TRBD2 (6 bases match). The sequenced material came from PBMCs or T cells enriched from blood (not recorded which). This clonotype was sampled from a woman aged 40 to 55 with acute COVID-19. At the DNA level, the sequence is TGTGCCACCAGGGAGGAGGGTAGATACGAGCAGTACTTC. The encoded protein is CATREEGRYEQYF.